A single sample gave rise to the 24 T cell receptor beta chains below, sequenced in a study of T cells in women clearing cervical HPV infection. Data came from immunoSEQ multiplex PCR; TCRdb stores just in-frame clones and leaves some out. The sample totals 45,000 to 55,000 clones. Sequencing was done on a sample of blood buffy coat. The source of these receptors is a woman between 18 and 70 years old with a cervical HPV16 infection that either progressed to CIN3+ or cleared (not recorded which).

A remark on this clone: The read terminates 3 residues before the CDR3 end, so the remaining end is supplied by the germline J gene. This sequence joins TRBV10-1 and TRBJ2-2; TRBD2 is a possible D gene (6 bases). CDR3 size: 15 residues. Trimming removed 2 bases from V and 4 bases from J, with 11 bases in between. Germline loops: CDR1 WNHNN, CDR2 SYGVQD (reference sequence). Incomplete CDR3 DNA: TGCGCCAGCAGTGAGAATGTGGGGGGCACCGGGGAG. Its protein is CASSENVGGTGE. The full CDR3 sequence reads CASSENVGGTGELFF.

On this clone itself: The CDR3 end falls 3 residues outside the read, so it is completed with the germline J gene. The V gene is TRBV20-1, the J gene TRBJ1-6; 9 bases map to TRBD1. Germline CDR1 is DFQATT and CDR2 is SNEGSKA (reference sequence). The CDR3 consists of 14 residues. V was pared by 4 bases and J by 8 bases, with 6 bases of the junction left unmatched. The CDR3 loop reads CSAKQGAGDSPLHF. The sequenced part of the CDR3 DNA is TGCAGTGCTAAACAGGGGGCTGGGGATTCACCC.

Notes on this clone: The read ends 3 residues shy of where the CDR3 ends; the end is completed using the germline J gene. The gene calls are TRBV7-3 and TRBJ1-2, with D possibly being TRBD1 (6 bases). There are 13 residues in the CDR3. CDR1 SGHTA and CDR2 FQGTGA come from the germline V gene. V was cut by 5 bases and J by 4 bases, with 11 bases left in between. The CDR3 sequence: CASSASDSYGYTF. CDR3 bases read: TGTGCCAGCAGCGCCTCGGACAGCTATGGC.

Comments on this clone: The observed sequence ends 3 residues before the CDR3 terminus, with the missing tail filled in from the germline J gene. This chain links TRBV2 with TRBJ2-3; D unclear. The V gene lost 3 bases and the J gene lost 6 bases, with 4 bases spanning the gap. Looked up from germline, CDR1 is SNHLY and CDR2 is FYNNEI. This CDR3 contains 11 residues. Partial CDR3 DNA: TGTGCCAGCAGTGATCCGGATACG. Translating gives CASSDPDT. The CDR3 reads in full as CASSDPDTQYF.

About this clone itself: The sequenced fragment ends 3 residues before the CDR3 boundary, so the rest is inferred from the germline J gene. The chain carries TRBV20-1 and TRBJ2-1; no firm D call. From germline, CDR1 is DFQATT and CDR2 SNEGSKA (reference sequence). The length of the CDR3 is 16 residues. Trimming took off 4 bases at V and 2 bases at J, with 18 bases between the two ends. The sequenced part of the CDR3 DNA is TGCAGTGCTACCCAGCGAGAAGCCTCTACCTACAATGAG. It encodes CSATQREASTYNE. From start to end, the CDR3 is CSATQREASTYNEQFF.

Details on this clone: Sequencing ends 3 residues short of the CDR3 end; the germline J gene provides the rest. This chain links TRBV11-2 with TRBJ2-1; a weak D match, TRBD2 (5 bases). Germline loops: CDR1 SGHAT, CDR2 FQNNGV. V gave up 1 base and J gave up 9 bases, with 7 bases separating them. The CDR3 length is 12 residues. The sequenced part of the CDR3 DNA is TGTGCCAGCAGCTTAGGCCGGGGTGAG. This encodes CASSLGRGE. The whole CDR3 sequence is CASSLGRGEQFF.

The sequenced part of the CDR3 DNA is TGCGCCAGCAGCCTGGACCCCAGGGGGTATGCCGGGGAG. Protein product: CASSLDPRGYAGE. The full-length CDR3 reads as CASSLDPRGYAGELFF. The chain couples TRBV5-1 to TRBJ2-2; 7 positions match TRBD1. The sequence runs out 3 residues before the end of the CDR3; the remainder is reconstructed from the germline J gene. V dropped 4 bases and J dropped 6; count of bases not matched to a gene: 12. The CDR3 loop spans 16 amino acids. CDR1 is SGHRS and CDR2 is YFSETQ in the germline V gene.

As concerns this clone: With the read ending 3 residues before the CDR3 end, the germline J gene is used to fill in that end. This rearrangement joins TRBV11-1 to TRBJ1-1; TRBD1 is a possible D gene (5 bases). The CDR3 runs 15 residues. Germline CDR1 is SGHAT and CDR2 is FQDESV (reference sequence). V lost 2 bases to trimming and J lost 0 bases, with 10 bases between them. CDR3 sequence reads: CASSLYQGMNTEAFF. Partial CDR3 DNA: TGTGCCAGCAGCTTATATCAGGGAATGAACACTGAA.

In regard to this clone: The sequenced fragment ends 3 residues before the CDR3 boundary, so the rest is inferred from the germline J gene. The chain employs TRBV7-2 and TRBJ1-4; D perhaps matches TRBD1 (5 bases). V was trimmed by 5 bases and J by 6 bases, leaving 16 bases between them. The CDR3 spans 15 residues. In germline, CDR1 is SGHTA, CDR2 FQGNSA. CDR3 sequence: CASSAPGGSYEKLFF. The DNA read from the CDR3 is TGTGCCAGCAGCGCCCCCGGGGGGTCCTATGAAAAA. The variable domain in full, completed from reference TRBV7-2 and TRBJ1-4, reads GAGVSQSPSNKVTEKGKDVELRCDPISGHTALYWYRQSLGQGLEFLIYFQGNSAPDKSGLPSDRFSAERTGGSVSTLTIQRTQQEDSAVYLCASSAPGGSYEKLFFGSGTQLSVL.

Remarks on this clone: The read falls 3 residues short of the CDR3 end, and the missing part is taken from the germline J gene. V is TRBV20-1 and J is TRBJ1-6, with TRBD1 matching over 8 bases. V dropped 5 bases and J dropped 9; count of bases not matched to a gene: 15. The CDR3 covers 16 residues. Looked up from germline, CDR1 is DFQATT and CDR2 is SNEGSKA (reference sequence). The sequenced part of the CDR3 DNA is TGCAGTGCTGACCCGCCCCCCGAGGACAGGGTTTCACCC. This translates into CSADPPPEDRVSP. The whole CDR3 reads CSADPPPEDRVSPLHF.

A word on this clone: The read gets to within 3 residues of the CDR3 end, and the germline J gene fills in the rest. The chain carries TRBV12-3 or TRBV12-4 and TRBJ2-3; 7 nucleotides align to TRBD2. J gave up 5 bases and V 6 bases, and 2 bases lay outside the gene matches. The CDR3 contains 12 residues. The sequenced part of the CDR3 DNA is TGTGCCAGCAGATCTAGCGGAGATACG. Its protein is CASRSSGDT. The CDR3 in full is CASRSSGDTQYF.

Note on this clone: The missing CDR3 end, 3 residues past where the read stops, is filled in from the germline J gene. The rearrangement links TRBV19 to TRBJ1-2; maybe TRBD1 (5 bases). V shed 1 base and J shed 7 bases, with 16 bases lying between them. This CDR3 has 15 residues. CDR1 is LNHDA, CDR2 SQIVND, per germline (reference sequence). Partial CDR3 DNA: TGTGCCAGTAGTATAGTGACCACGTCCAGGGCTGGC. Protein: CASSIVTTSRAG. The full-length CDR3 reads as CASSIVTTSRAGYTF.

Notes on this clone: The read is 3 residues too short to cover the CDR3 end, so that end is filled in from the germline J gene. The chain carries TRBV19 and TRBJ2-6; D is perhaps TRBD1 (6 bases). Germline CDR1 is LNHDA and CDR2 is SQIVND (reference sequence). CDR3 length: 16 amino acids. The V gene lost 5 bases and the J gene lost 3 bases, with 14 bases spanning the gap. The part of the CDR3 DNA that was read is TGTGCCAGTAGTCCGAGACCAGGGGTTGGGGCCAACGTC. It codes for CASSPRPGVGANV. The whole CDR3 sequence reads CASSPRPGVGANVLTF.

With respect to this clone: The read ends 3 residues shy of where the CDR3 ends; the end is completed using the germline J gene. The chain carries TRBV18 and TRBJ2-7, with TRBD2 matching 11 bases. The length of the CDR3 is 15 residues. Germline V gives CDR1 KGHSH, CDR2 LQKENI. V lost 1 base to trimming and J lost 6 bases; unmatched junction nucleotides: 5. The CDR3 region is CASSPLDSGGGEQYF. The DNA read from the CDR3 is TGTGCCAGCTCACCACTTGATAGCGGGGGGGGCGAG.

With respect to this clone: The read stops 3 residues short of the end of the CDR3; the missing end is completed from the germline J gene. This sequence joins TRBV20-1 and TRBJ2-1; the match to TRBD2 covers 14 bases. Germline CDR1 DFQATT, CDR2 SNEGSKA (reference sequence). The CDR3 spans 14 residues. After removal of 6 bases from V and 7 bases from J, the junction contained 5 bases not matched to a gene. The CDR3 sequence: CSAPTSGGGNEQFF. CDR3 DNA, as far as it was read: TGCAGTGCGCCGACTAGCGGGGGGGGGAATGAG.

Regarding this clone: The read ends 3 residues shy of where the CDR3 ends; the end is completed using the germline J gene. V usage is TRBV4-1 and J usage is TRBJ1-3; possible D gene TRBD1, 5 bases. The germline V gene encodes CDR1 MGHRA and CDR2 YSYEKL. The V gene lost 3 bases and the J gene lost 4 bases, with 13 bases spanning the gap. The CDR3 loop spans 15 amino acids. This CDR3 reads CASSQGGMRGNTIYF. The sequenced part of the CDR3 DNA is TGCGCCAGCAGCCAGGGGGGTATGCGAGGAAACACC.

To note about this clone: The read terminates 3 residues before the CDR3 end, so the remaining end is supplied by the germline J gene. The gene calls are TRBV6-9 and TRBJ1-2; D is unclear. Germline V CDR1 and CDR2: MNHGY, SVAAGI. The CDR3 is 12 residues long. Incomplete CDR3 DNA: TGTGCCAGCAGGGTGAGCTCCTACGAC. Protein sequence: CASRVSSYD. The full CDR3 sequence reads CASRVSSYDYTF.

A word on this clone: The read stops 3 residues short of the end of the CDR3; the missing end is completed from the germline J gene. V is TRBV7-3 and J is TRBJ1-6; 8 nucleotides agree with TRBD1. This CDR3 has 12 residues. Germline V CDR1 and CDR2: SGHTA, FQGTGA. The V segment lost 9 bases and the J segment 8 bases; nucleotides outside the gene matches: 3. This CDR3 is CASGQGDSPLHF. CDR3 bases read: TGTGCCAGTGGACAGGGCGATTCACCC.

With respect to this clone: The read terminates 3 residues before the CDR3 end, so the remaining end is supplied by the germline J gene. The chain combines TRBV7-2 with TRBJ2-6; tentative D call: TRBD1 (5 bases). This CDR3 is built from 14 residues. Germline-derived CDR1 and CDR2 are SGHTA and FQGNSA. Deletions cut 6 bases from V and 3 bases from J, with 9 bases between. The sequenced part of the CDR3 DNA is TGTGCCAGCAGGGACACGGGTGGGGCCAACGTC. It translates to CASRDTGGANV. The CDR3 in its entirety is CASRDTGGANVLTF.

Concerning this clone: The read stops 3 residues short of the end of the CDR3; the missing end is completed from the germline J gene. The gene calls are TRBV5-5 and TRBJ1-2; D is uncertain. Germline V gene lookup returns CDR1 SGHKS and CDR2 YYEKEE (reference sequence). CDR3 length: 14 residues. Incomplete CDR3 DNA: TGTGCCAGCAGCTTGGGGGGTCGGGGATTAGGC. Its protein product is CASSLGGRGLG. The complete CDR3 reads CASSLGGRGLGYTF.

On this clone: The read falls 3 residues short of the CDR3 end, and the missing part is taken from the germline J gene. The chain couples TRBV19 to TRBJ1-1; maybe TRBD1 (6 bases). The CDR3 loop spans 16 amino acids. CDR1 is LNHDA and CDR2 is SQIVND in the germline V gene (reference sequence). V shed 0 bases and J shed 0 bases, with 11 bases lying between them. CDR3 bases read: TGTGCCAGTAGTATAGAGGGGGGGCCGATGAACACTGAA. It translates to CASSIEGGPMNTE. The whole CDR3 region reads CASSIEGGPMNTEAFF.

For this clone: The CDR3 is cut off 3 residues early in the read; its end comes from the germline J gene. The chain recombines TRBV10-2 with TRBJ2-1; 10 nucleotides match TRBD1. The CDR3 runs 15 residues. J gave up 6 bases and V 2 bases, and 4 bases lay outside the gene matches. Germline V gene data show CDR1 as WSHSY and CDR2 as SAAADI. CDR3 DNA (partial): TGCGCCAGCAGTGAGCAGGGGACAGGGGTCAATGAG. Translated: CASSEQGTGVNE. The CDR3 as a whole reads CASSEQGTGVNEQFF.

In the case of this clone: The DNA ends 3 residues before the CDR3 does, and the rest of the CDR3 is filled in from the germline J gene. The V call is TRBV6-1, the J call TRBJ2-7, with TRBD1 as a possible D gene (5 bases). Trimming left V 3 bases short and J 4 bases short, with 7 bases between. Per the germline V gene, CDR1 is MNHNS and CDR2 is SASEGT. The CDR3 extends over 12 amino acids. Partial CDR3 DNA: TGTGCCAGCAGTGAGAAGGGGTACGAG. Translated, it gives CASSEKGYE. The full CDR3 sequence reads CASSEKGYEQYF.

Points on this clone: The read terminates 3 residues before the CDR3 end, so the remaining end is supplied by the germline J gene. V usage is TRBV6-1 and J usage is TRBJ1-3; no definite D call. V was trimmed by 2 bases and J by 4 bases, leaving 12 bases between them. The germline gives CDR1 MNHNS, CDR2 SASEGT. There are 15 residues in the CDR3. The CDR3 region is CASSESLLPGNTIYF. The DNA read from the CDR3 is TGTGCCAGCAGTGAATCCCTACTACCCGGAAACACC.